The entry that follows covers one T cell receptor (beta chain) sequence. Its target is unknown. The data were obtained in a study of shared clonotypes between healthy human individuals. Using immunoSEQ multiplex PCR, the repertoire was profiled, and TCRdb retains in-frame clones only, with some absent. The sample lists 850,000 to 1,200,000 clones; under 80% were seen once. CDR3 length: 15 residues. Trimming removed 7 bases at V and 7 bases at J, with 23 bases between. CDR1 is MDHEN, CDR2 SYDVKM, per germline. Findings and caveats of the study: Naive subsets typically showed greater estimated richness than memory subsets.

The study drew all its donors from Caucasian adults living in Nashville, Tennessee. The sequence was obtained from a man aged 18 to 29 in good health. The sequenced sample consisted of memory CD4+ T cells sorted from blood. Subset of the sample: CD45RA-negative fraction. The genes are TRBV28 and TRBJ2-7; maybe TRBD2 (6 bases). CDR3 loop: CASKIGGQVFGEQYF. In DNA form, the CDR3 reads TGTGCCAGCAAAATAGGAGGGCAGGTTTTTGGGGAGCAGTACTTC.